This passage covers 11 T cell receptor beta chains from one sample sequenced in a study of STAT5B mutations in CD4+ large granular lymphocyte leukemia. Clones were sequenced by immunoSEQ multiplex PCR, and TCRdb holds only the in-frame ones, with some missing. The sample shows approximately 21,000 clones, over 60% of them seen only once. The sequencing input was CD4+ T cells from blood buffy coats. The receptor set was obtained from a human donor in good health.

V is TRBV5-1 and J is TRBJ2-5; no reliable D call. The CDR3 runs to 15 residues. V was clipped by 4 bases and J by 0 bases, with 13 bases between them. Germline V gene sequence: CDR1 SGHRS, CDR2 YFSETQ. DNA for the CDR3: TGCGCCAGCAGCAGAATGGGGATGTACCAAGAGACCCAGTACTTC. It encodes CASSRMGMYQETQYF.

The V and J genes are TRBV10-3 and TRBJ1-1; 8 bases are a match to TRBD1. J gave up 0 bases and V 6 bases, and 3 bases lay outside the gene matches. The CDR3 sequence is 14 residues long. Germline V gene lookup returns CDR1 ENHRY and CDR2 SYGVKD. CDR3 residues: CAISGQGMNTEAFF. The CDR3 DNA sequence: TGTGCCATCAGCGGACAGGGAATGAACACTGAAGCTTTCTTT.

V is TRBV9 and J is TRBJ2-1, with unresolved D. Germline CDR1 and CDR2: SGDLS and YYNGEE. V lost 2 bases to trimming and J lost 7 bases, with 13 bases between them. CDR3 size: 14 residues. This CDR3 is CASSVTGSGNEQFF. For the CDR3, the DNA is TGTGCCAGCAGCGTTACCGGATCCGGGAATGAGCAGTTCTTC.

The chain recombines TRBV5-4 with TRBJ2-3, with 10 nucleotides matching TRBD1. This CDR3 has 15 residues. V was clipped by 4 bases and J by 4 bases; unmatched bases: 6. CDR1 is SGHNT, CDR2 YYREEE, per germline (reference sequence). The CDR3, as DNA: TGTGCCAGCAGCCACCGGGACAGGGGAGCAGATACGCAGTATTTT. This gives the protein CASSHRDRGADTQYF.

A note on this clone: Sequence at one end of the junction differs from germline and may be a read error. The CDR3 DNA sequence: TGTGCCAGCAGCCCTGGACAGGGAAGGGTGGCGGATGCATTT. Amino acid sequence: CASSPGQGRVADAF. This chain connects TRBV7-2 to TRBJ2-3, with 8 nucleotides matching TRBD1. The CDR3 length is 14 residues. The germline V gene encodes CDR1 SGHTA and CDR2 FQGNSA.

The chain carries TRBV2 and TRBJ2-7; no reliable D call. The CDR3 has 14 residues. V lost 7 bases to trimming and J lost 7 bases, with 20 bases between them. Germline V gene lookup returns CDR1 SNHLY and CDR2 FYNNEI. DNA for the CDR3: TGTGCCAGCATCCTATCACCTCTCGAAGGGGAGCAGTACTTC. This encodes CASILSPLEGEQYF.

The chain uses TRBV18 and TRBJ2-1, with D perhaps TRBD1 (6 bases). Trimming took off 5 bases at V and 8 bases at J, with 13 bases between the two ends. CDR1 KGHSH and CDR2 LQKENI come from the germline V gene. The CDR3 is made up of 13 amino acids. CDR3 loop: CASSISQGYEQFF. The CDR3 nucleotides read TGTGCCAGCTCAATTTCACAGGGTTATGAGCAGTTCTTC.

This clone was detected only once. The CDR3 is CASSLVGTSKYNEQFF. The DNA of the CDR3 is TGTGCCAGCAGCTTAGTGGGGACGAGCAAGTACAATGAGCAGTTCTTC. The chain uses TRBV7-9 and TRBJ2-1; either TRBD1 or TRBD2 may supply D (5 bases each). In germline, CDR1 is SEHNR, CDR2 FQNEAQ (reference sequence). V lost 1 base to trimming and J lost 4 bases, with 14 bases between them. The CDR3 runs to 16 residues.

This chain uses TRBV7-2 with TRBJ1-3; D remains unclear. Germline V gene data show CDR1 as SGHTA and CDR2 as FQGNSA. This CDR3 region has 17 residues. Trimming cost V 2 bases and J 0 bases, with 14 bases left between them. CDR3 sequence (DNA): TGTGCCAGCAGCTTATCCTCACCAGGAGACTCTGGAAACACCATATATTTT. Protein product: CASSLSSPGDSGNTIYF.

The rearrangement uses TRBV2 and TRBJ2-6, with no clear D. From germline, CDR1 is SNHLY and CDR2 FYNNEI. This CDR3 is built from 15 residues. V lost 6 bases, J lost 0 bases, and 9 bases lay in between. The CDR3 DNA is TGTGCCAGCAGGCTGCAGGCCTCTGGGGCCAACGTCCTGACTTTC. This gives the protein CASRLQASGANVLTF.

A single count supports this clone. The V call is TRBV5-5, the J call TRBJ2-6; the D is unclear. Looked up from germline, CDR1 is SGHKS and CDR2 is YYEKEE (reference sequence). This CDR3 has 12 residues. Trimming left V 2 bases short and J 12 bases short, with 9 bases between. The CDR3 is CASSFPPRVLTF. The CDR3 DNA reads TGTGCCAGCAGCTTTCCTCCCCGCGTCCTGACTTTC. The full variable domain, in which reference TRBV5-5 and TRBJ2-6 provide the parts outside the CDR3, is DAGVTQSPTHLIKTRGQQVTLRCSPISGHKSVSWYQQVLGQGPQFIFQYYEKEERGRGNFPDRFSARQFPNYSSELNVNALLLGDSALYLCASSFPPRVLTFGAGSRLTVL.